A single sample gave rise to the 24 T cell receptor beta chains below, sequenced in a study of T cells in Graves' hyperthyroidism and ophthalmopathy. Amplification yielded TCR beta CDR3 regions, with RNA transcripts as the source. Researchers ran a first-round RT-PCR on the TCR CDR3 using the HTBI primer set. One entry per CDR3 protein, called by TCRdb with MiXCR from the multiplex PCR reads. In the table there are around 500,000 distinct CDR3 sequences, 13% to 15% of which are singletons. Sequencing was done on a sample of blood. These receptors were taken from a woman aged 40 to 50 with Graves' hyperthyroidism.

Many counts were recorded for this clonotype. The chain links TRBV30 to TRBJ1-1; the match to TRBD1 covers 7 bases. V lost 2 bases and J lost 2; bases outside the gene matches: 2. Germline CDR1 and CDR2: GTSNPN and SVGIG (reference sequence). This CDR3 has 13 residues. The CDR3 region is CAWSRQGNTEAFF. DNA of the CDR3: TGTGCCTGGAGTCGACAGGGAAACACTGAAGCTTTCTTT.

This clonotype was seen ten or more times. CDR3 nucleotide sequence: TGCAGCGGTGCCACAGGTCCCGGGAATGAGCAGTTCTTC. It specifies CSGATGPGNEQFF. The gene calls are TRBV29-1 and TRBJ2-1, with a weak D call TRBD1 (5 bases). In germline, CDR1 is SQVTM, CDR2 ANQGSEA. CDR3 length: 13 amino acids. With 7 bases removed from V and 7 bases from J, the gap between germline ends came to 17 bases.

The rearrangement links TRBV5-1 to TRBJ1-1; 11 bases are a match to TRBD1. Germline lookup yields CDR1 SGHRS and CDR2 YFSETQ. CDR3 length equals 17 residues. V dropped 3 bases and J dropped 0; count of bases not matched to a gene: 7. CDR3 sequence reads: CASSWGQGVSVNTEAFF. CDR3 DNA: TGCGCCAGCAGCTGGGGACAGGGGGTTTCGGTGAACACTGAAGCTTTCTTT.

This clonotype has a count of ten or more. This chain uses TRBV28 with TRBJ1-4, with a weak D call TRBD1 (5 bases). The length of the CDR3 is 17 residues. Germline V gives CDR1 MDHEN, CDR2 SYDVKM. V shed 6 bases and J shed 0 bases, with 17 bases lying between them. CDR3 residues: CASSLWDGLPTNEKLFF. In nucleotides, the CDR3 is TGTGCCAGCAGCCTATGGGACGGGCTACCAACTAATGAAAAACTGTTTTTT.

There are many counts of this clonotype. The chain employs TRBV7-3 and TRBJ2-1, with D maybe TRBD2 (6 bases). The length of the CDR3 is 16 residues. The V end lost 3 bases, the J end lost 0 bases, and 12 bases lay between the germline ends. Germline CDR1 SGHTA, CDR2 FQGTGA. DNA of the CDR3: TGTGCCAGCAGCTTCTCTAGCGAGAGCTCCTACAATGAGCAGTTCTTC. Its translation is CASSFSSESSYNEQFF.

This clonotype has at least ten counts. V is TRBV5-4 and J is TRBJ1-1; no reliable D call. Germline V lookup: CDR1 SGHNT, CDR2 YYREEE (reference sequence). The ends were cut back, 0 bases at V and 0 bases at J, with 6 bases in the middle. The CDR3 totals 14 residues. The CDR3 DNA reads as TGTGCCAGCAGCTTGGCGACGATGAACACTGAAGCTTTCTTT. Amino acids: CASSLATMNTEAFF.

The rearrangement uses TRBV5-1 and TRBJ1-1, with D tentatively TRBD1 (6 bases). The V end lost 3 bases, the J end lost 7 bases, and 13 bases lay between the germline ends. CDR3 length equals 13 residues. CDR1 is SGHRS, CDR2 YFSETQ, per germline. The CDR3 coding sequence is TGCGCCAGCAGCTCAGGACAGCCCTATGAAGCTTTCTTT. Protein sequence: CASSSGQPYEAFF.

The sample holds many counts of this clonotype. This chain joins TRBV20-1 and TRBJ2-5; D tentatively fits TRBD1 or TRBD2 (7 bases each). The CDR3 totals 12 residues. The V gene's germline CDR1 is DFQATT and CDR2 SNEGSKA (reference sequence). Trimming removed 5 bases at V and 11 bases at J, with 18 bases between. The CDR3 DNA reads TGCAGTGCTGACAGGGAGTCGGGGGGACAGTACTTC. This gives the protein CSADRESGGQYF.

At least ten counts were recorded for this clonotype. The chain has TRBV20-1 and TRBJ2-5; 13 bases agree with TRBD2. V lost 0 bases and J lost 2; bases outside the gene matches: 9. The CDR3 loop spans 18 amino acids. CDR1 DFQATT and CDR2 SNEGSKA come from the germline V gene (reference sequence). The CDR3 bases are TGCAGTGCTAGAGATTTAGGACTAGCGGGAGTGAATCAAGAGACCCAGTACTTC. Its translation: CSARDLGLAGVNQETQYF.

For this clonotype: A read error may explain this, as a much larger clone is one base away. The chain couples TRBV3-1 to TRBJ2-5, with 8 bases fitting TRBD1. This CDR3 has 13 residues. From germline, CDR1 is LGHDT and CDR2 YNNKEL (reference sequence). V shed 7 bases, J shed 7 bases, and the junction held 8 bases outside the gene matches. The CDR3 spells CASTEDREGTQYF. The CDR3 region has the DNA TGTGCCAGCACCGAGGACAGGGAAGGGACCCAGTACTTC.

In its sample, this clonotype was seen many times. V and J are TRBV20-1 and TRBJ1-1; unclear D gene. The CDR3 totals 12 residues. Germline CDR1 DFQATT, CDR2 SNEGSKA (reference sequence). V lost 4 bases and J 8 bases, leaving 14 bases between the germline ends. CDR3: CSAKRVSSEAFF. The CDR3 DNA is TGCAGTGCTAAGCGGGTCAGCTCAGAAGCTTTCTTT.

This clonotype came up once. The CDR3 DNA is TGTGCCAGCAGTGGGCGTGCAAGATTTTCCTACAATGAGCAGTTCTTC. This codes for CASSGRARFSYNEQFF. This chain joins TRBV2 and TRBJ2-1; D unresolved. This CDR3 region has 16 residues. Germline CDR1 and CDR2: SNHLY and FYNNEI. V lost 4 bases, J lost 1 base, and 14 bases lay in between.

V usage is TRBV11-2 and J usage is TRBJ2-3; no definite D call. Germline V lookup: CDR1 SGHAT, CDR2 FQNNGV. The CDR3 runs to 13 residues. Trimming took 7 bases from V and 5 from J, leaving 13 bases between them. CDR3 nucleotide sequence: TGTGCCAGCACCCCAAAAGTGGGAGATACGCAGTATTTT. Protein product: CASTPKVGDTQYF.

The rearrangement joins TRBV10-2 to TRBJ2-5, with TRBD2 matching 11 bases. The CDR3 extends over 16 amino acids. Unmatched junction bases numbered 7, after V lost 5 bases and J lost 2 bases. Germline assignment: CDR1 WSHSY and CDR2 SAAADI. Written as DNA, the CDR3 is TGCGCCAGCAGTCCCACTAGCGGGAGTGGGCAAGAGACCCAGTACTTC. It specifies CASSPTSGSGQETQYF.

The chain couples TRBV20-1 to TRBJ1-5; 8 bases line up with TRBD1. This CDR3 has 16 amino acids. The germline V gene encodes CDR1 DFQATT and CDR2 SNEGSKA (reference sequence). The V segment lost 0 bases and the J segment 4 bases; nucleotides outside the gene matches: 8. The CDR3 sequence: CSARDPRTGRNQPQHF. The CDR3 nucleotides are TGCAGTGCTAGAGACCCTAGGACAGGGCGGAATCAGCCCCAGCATTTT.

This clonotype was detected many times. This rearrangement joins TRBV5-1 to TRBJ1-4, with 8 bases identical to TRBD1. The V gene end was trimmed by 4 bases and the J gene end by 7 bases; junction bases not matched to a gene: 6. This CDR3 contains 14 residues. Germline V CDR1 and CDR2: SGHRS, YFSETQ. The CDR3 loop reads CASSVGQATEKLFF. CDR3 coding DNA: TGCGCCAGCAGCGTGGGACAGGCGACTGAAAAACTGTTTTTT.

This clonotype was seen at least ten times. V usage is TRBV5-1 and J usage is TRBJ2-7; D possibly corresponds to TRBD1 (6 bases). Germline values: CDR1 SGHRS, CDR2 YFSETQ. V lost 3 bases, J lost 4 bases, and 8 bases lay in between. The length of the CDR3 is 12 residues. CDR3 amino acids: CASSSTGYEQYF. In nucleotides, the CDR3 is TGCGCCAGCAGCTCAACAGGGTACGAGCAGTACTTC.

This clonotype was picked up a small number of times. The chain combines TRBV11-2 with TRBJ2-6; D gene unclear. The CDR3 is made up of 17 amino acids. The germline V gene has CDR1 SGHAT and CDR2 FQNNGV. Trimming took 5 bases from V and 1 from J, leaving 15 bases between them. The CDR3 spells CASSTTTGLSGANVLTF. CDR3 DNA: TGTGCCAGCAGCACCACGACGGGTCTTTCTGGGGCCAACGTCCTGACTTTC.

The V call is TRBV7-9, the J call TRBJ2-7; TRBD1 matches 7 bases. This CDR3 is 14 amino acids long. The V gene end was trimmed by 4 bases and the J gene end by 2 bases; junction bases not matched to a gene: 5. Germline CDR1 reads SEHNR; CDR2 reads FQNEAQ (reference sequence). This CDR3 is CASSCRTGTYEQYF. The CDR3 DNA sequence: TGTGCCAGCAGCTGTAGGACAGGCACCTACGAGCAGTACTTC.

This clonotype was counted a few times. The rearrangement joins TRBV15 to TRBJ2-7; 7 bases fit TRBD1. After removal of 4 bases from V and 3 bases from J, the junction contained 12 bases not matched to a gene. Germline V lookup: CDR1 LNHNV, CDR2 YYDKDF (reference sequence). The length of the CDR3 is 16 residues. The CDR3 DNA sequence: TGTGCCACCAGCAAATACTGGGGACAGACAAACTACGAGCAGTACTTC. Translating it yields CATSKYWGQTNYEQYF. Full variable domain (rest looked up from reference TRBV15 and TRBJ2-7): DAMVIQNPRYQVTQFGKPVTLSCSQTLNHNVMYWYQQKSSQAPKLLFHYYDKDFNNEADTPDNFQSRRPNTSFCFLDIRSPGLGDTAMYLCATSKYWGQTNYEQYFGPGTRLTVT.

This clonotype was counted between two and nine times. The CDR3, as DNA: TGCAGTGCTATAACTAGGACAGGGGGCAATCAGCCCCAGCATTTT. Its translation is CSAITRTGGNQPQHF. The chain uses TRBV20-1 and TRBJ1-5, with TRBD1 matching over 9 bases. The CDR3 extends over 15 amino acids. The germline V gene encodes CDR1 DFQATT and CDR2 SNEGSKA (reference sequence). The V gene end was trimmed by 4 bases and the J gene end by 2 bases; junction bases not matched to a gene: 6.

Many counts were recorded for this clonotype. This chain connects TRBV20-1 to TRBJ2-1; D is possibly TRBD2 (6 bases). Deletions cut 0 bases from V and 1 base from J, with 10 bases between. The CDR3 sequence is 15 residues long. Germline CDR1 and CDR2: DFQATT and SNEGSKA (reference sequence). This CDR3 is CSARDGRGSYNEQFF. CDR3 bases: TGCAGTGCTAGAGATGGGCGGGGATCCTACAATGAGCAGTTCTTC.

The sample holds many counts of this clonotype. The CDR3 loop reads CASKTAANYGYTF. CDR3 in DNA: TGTGCCAGCAAGACAGCAGCTAACTATGGCTACACCTTC. This chain connects TRBV6-1 to TRBJ1-2; D might be TRBD1 (5 bases). The CDR3 is made up of 13 amino acids. Germline V gives CDR1 MNHNS, CDR2 SASEGT. The V gene lost 7 bases and the J gene lost 0 bases, with 9 bases spanning the gap.

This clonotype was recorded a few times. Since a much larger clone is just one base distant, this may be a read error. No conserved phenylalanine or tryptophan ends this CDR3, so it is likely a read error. CDR3 residues: CASSSAGVTNEKLFS. The CDR3 nucleotides read TGTGCCAGCAGTTCTGCAGGGGTAACTAATGAAAAACTGTTTTCT. This rearrangement joins TRBV28 to TRBJ1-4, with D possibly matching TRBD1 (6 bases). This CDR3 comprises 15 residues. Looked up from germline, CDR1 is MDHEN and CDR2 is SYDVKM. Deletions cut 4 bases from V and 1 base from J, with 10 bases between.